Following are 16 T cell receptor beta chains from one sample sequenced in a study of blood T cell repertoires in COVID-19. Data came from immunoSEQ multiplex PCR; TCRdb stores just in-frame clones and leaves some out. This table holds about 210,000 clones, under 90% found once. The sequencing input was peripheral blood. Receptors originate from a woman aged 80 or over with COVID-19, enrolled during active disease.

The rearrangement uses TRBV6-5 and TRBJ1-3; D might be TRBD1 (5 bases). This CDR3 region has 14 residues. The V gene's germline CDR1 is MNHEY and CDR2 SVGAGI. Trimming shortened V by 4 bases and J by 0 bases, and 7 bases separated the two germline ends. CDR3 sequence reads: CASSSGGSGNTIYF. CDR3 sequence (DNA): TGTGCCAGCAGTTCGGGGGGCTCTGGAAACACCATATATTTT.

This rearrangement joins TRBV28 to TRBJ2-3; 7 nucleotides agree with TRBD2. The germline V gene encodes CDR1 MDHEN and CDR2 SYDVKM. The CDR3 is 14 amino acids. V was pared by 5 bases and J by 3 bases, with 5 bases of the junction left unmatched. The CDR3 sequence: CASSNGLGTDTQYF. In nucleotides, the CDR3 is TGTGCCAGCAGTAACGGACTAGGGACAGATACGCAGTATTTT.

The V gene is TRBV29-1, the J gene TRBJ2-2; D call uncertain. Trimming left V 0 bases short and J 8 bases short, with 13 bases between. Germline lookup yields CDR1 SQVTM and CDR2 ANQGSEA. This CDR3 is built from 14 residues. In DNA, the CDR3 is TGCAGCGTTGAAGATACTCTTCTTTCGGGGGAGCTGTTTTTT. It yields the protein CSVEDTLLSGELFF.

The V and J genes are TRBV5-1 and TRBJ2-2, with D perhaps TRBD1 (6 bases). The germline V gene has CDR1 SGHRS and CDR2 YFSETQ. Trimming shortened V by 4 bases and J by 4 bases, and 14 bases separated the two germline ends. The CDR3 consists of 15 residues. As DNA, the CDR3 is TGCGCCAGCAGCCCAACCACAGGGCTCACCGGGGAGCTGTTTTTT. Translation: CASSPTTGLTGELFF. The whole variable domain, remainder taken from reference TRBV5-1 and TRBJ2-2, is KAGVTQTPRYLIKTRGQQVTLSCSPISGHRSVSWYQQTPGQGLQFLFEYFSETQRNKGNFPGRFSGRQFSNSRSEMNVSTLELGDSALYLCASSPTTGLTGELFFGEGSRLTVL.

The rearrangement links TRBV9 to TRBJ1-1; D gene uncertain. The CDR3 sequence is 14 residues long. V was pared by 1 base and J by 0 bases, with 7 bases between. Germline CDR1 is SGDLS and CDR2 is YYNGEE. For the CDR3, the DNA is TGTGCCAGCAGCGTATCCGGTATGAACACTGAAGCTTTCTTT. This codes for CASSVSGMNTEAFF.

The chain uses TRBV5-1 and TRBJ1-4; D remains ambiguous. CDR3 length: 13 amino acids. Germline values: CDR1 SGHRS, CDR2 YFSETQ. Trimming removed 4 bases at V and 4 bases at J, with 8 bases between. In DNA, the CDR3 is TGCGCCAGCAGCGTAGGAGGTAATGAAAAACTGTTTTTT. It specifies CASSVGGNEKLFF. Complete variable domain (other parts from reference TRBV5-1 and TRBJ1-4): KAGVTQTPRYLIKTRGQQVTLSCSPISGHRSVSWYQQTPGQGLQFLFEYFSETQRNKGNFPGRFSGRQFSNSRSEMNVSTLELGDSALYLCASSVGGNEKLFFGSGTQLSVL.

This clone was picked up one time. V usage is TRBV27 and J usage is TRBJ1-1; D might be TRBD1 (6 bases). The CDR3 has 16 amino acids. Germline assignment: CDR1 MNHEY and CDR2 SMNVEV (reference sequence). Deletions cut 1 base from V and 5 bases from J, with 17 bases between. CDR3 DNA: TGTGCCAGCAGTTTATACGGCAGGGGTGTAGGGACTGAAGCTTTCTTT. Translated: CASSLYGRGVGTEAFF.

The rearrangement uses TRBV28 and TRBJ1-2, with a weak D call TRBD1 (6 bases). V was shortened by 6 bases and J by 2 bases, with 10 bases between the two germline ends. The CDR3 runs 13 residues. Per germline, CDR1 MDHEN and CDR2 SYDVKM. CDR3 region: CASRIGQNYGYTF. The CDR3 coding sequence is TGTGCCAGCAGAATAGGACAGAACTATGGCTACACCTTC.

The rearrangement uses TRBV30 and TRBJ2-1; D is perhaps TRBD2 (5 bases). V shed 1 base and J shed 8 bases, with 15 bases lying between them. CDR1 is GTSNPN, CDR2 SVGIG, per germline (reference sequence). The CDR3 is 14 residues long. The CDR3 DNA sequence: TGTGCCTGGAGTGGACTAAAACTACAGTATGAGCAGTTCTTC. Amino acids: CAWSGLKLQYEQFF. The variable domain in full, with the rest retrieved from reference TRBV30 and TRBJ2-1, is SQTIHQWPATLVQPVGSPLSLECTVEGTSNPNLYWYRQAAGRGLQLLFYSVGIGQISSEVPQNLSASRPQDRQFILSSKKLLLSDSGFYLCAWSGLKLQYEQFFGPGTRLTVL.

V usage is TRBV5-1 and J usage is TRBJ1-1, with D maybe TRBD1 (6 bases). The length of the CDR3 is 14 residues. CDR1 SGHRS and CDR2 YFSETQ come from the germline V gene. V shed 2 bases and J shed 1 base, with 9 bases lying between them. The CDR3 protein is CASSLYRENTEAFF. DNA of the CDR3: TGCGCCAGCAGCTTATACAGGGAGAACACTGAAGCTTTCTTT.

This clone was seen a single time. This chain links TRBV5-8 with TRBJ2-5; 9 nucleotides agree with TRBD2. Germline values: CDR1 SGHTS, CDR2 YDEGEE. The CDR3 sequence is 16 residues long. V lost 0 bases to trimming and J lost 0 bases; unmatched junction nucleotides: 3. The CDR3 here is CASSLERGVHQETQYF. The DNA of the CDR3 is TGTGCCAGCAGCTTGGAGCGGGGGGTACACCAAGAGACCCAGTACTTC.

The chain uses TRBV28 and TRBJ1-1, with D tentatively TRBD1 (5 bases). Trimming left V 6 bases short and J 0 bases short, with 14 bases between. The CDR3 loop spans 15 amino acids. The germline gives CDR1 MDHEN, CDR2 SYDVKM. The CDR3 DNA reads as TGTGCCAGCAGAGGGGCGGTAGGGATGAACACTGAAGCTTTCTTT. This gives the protein CASRGAVGMNTEAFF.

The rearrangement links TRBV28 to TRBJ1-4; TRBD1 matches 7 bases. The ends lost 1 base at V and 8 bases at J; junction bases unmatched: 4. This CDR3 is built from 14 residues. Germline V lookup: CDR1 MDHEN, CDR2 SYDVKM. The CDR3, as DNA: TGTGCCAGCAGTTTATTTAACAGGGGCGAAAAACTGTTTTTT. It is translated as CASSLFNRGEKLFF.

V usage is TRBV19 and J usage is TRBJ1-3; TRBD1 matches at 8 bases. The CDR3 loop spans 14 amino acids. Trimming cost V 8 bases and J 1 base; bases outside gene matches: 4. Germline CDR1 LNHDA, CDR2 SQIVND (reference sequence). This chain's CDR3 is CASRQGISGNTIYF. CDR3 DNA sequence: TGTGCCAGTCGACAGGGGATATCTGGAAACACCATATATTTT.

This clone has just one count. The rearrangement links TRBV7-6 to TRBJ2-5; the match to TRBD2 covers 9 bases. J gave up 3 bases and V 3 bases, and 5 bases lay outside the gene matches. Germline-derived CDR1 and CDR2 are SGHVS and FNYEAQ. This CDR3 has 15 amino acids. The CDR3 region has the DNA TGTGCCAGCAGCTTCTATAGCGGGGGTGAAGAGACCCAGTACTTC. Translation gives CASSFYSGGEETQYF.

This CDR3 is CAISELAGGYNEQFF. DNA of the CDR3: TGTGCCATCAGTGAGCTAGCGGGGGGCTACAATGAGCAGTTCTTC. The chain has TRBV10-3 and TRBJ2-1; 11 bases are shared with TRBD2. The V gene's germline CDR1 is ENHRY and CDR2 SYGVKD. The CDR3 consists of 15 residues. J lost 3 bases, V lost 2 bases, and 0 bases had no gene match.